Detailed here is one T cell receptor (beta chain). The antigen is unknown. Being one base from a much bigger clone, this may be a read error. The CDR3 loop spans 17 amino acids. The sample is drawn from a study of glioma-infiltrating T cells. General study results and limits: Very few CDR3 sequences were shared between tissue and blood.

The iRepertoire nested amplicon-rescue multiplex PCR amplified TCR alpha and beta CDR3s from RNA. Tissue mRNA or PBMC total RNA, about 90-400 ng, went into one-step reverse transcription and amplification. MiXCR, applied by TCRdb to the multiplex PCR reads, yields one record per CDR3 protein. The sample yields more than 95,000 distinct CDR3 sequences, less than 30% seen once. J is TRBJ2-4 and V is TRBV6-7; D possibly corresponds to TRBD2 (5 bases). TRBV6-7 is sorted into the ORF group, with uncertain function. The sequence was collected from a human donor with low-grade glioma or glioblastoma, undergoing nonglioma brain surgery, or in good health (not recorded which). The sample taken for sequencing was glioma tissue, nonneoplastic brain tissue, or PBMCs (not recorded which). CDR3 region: CAGKHGEKNLAKSIQYF. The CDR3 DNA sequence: TGTGCCGGGAAGCACGGGGAGAAGAATCTCGCCAAAAGCATTCAGTACTTC.